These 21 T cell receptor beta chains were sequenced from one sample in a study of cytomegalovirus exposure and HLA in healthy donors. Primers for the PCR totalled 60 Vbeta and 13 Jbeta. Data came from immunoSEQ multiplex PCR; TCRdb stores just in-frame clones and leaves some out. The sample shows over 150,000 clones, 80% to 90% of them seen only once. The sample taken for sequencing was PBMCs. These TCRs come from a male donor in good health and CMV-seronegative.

CDR3 bases: TGTGCCAGCAGTTACTCGGGGCCCACTGAAGCTTTCTTT. Its protein product is CASSYSGPTEAFF. The chain uses TRBV6-6 and TRBJ1-1; possible D gene TRBD1, 5 bases. Germline V gene data show CDR1 as MNHNY and CDR2 as SVGAGI (reference sequence). This CDR3 region has 13 residues. Between the trimmed V and J ends, which lost 0 bases and 4 bases, there was a span of 6 bases.

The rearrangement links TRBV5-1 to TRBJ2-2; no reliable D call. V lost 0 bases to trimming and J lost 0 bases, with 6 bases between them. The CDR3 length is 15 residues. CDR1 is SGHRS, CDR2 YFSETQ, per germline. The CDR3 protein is CASSLDTANTGELFF. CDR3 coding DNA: TGCGCCAGCAGCTTGGACACAGCGAACACCGGGGAGCTGTTTTTT.

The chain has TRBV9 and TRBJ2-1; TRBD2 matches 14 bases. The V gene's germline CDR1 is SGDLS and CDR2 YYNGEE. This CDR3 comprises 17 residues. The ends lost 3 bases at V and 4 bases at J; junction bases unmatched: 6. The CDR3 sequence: CASSARGTSGRYNEQFF. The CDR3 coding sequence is TGTGCCAGCAGCGCAAGGGGGACTAGCGGGAGATACAATGAGCAGTTCTTC. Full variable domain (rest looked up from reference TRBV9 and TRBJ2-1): DSGVTQTPKHLITATGQRVTLRCSPRSGDLSVYWYQQSLDQGLQFLIQYYNGEERAKGNILERFSAQQFPDLHSELNLSSLELGDSALYFCASSARGTSGRYNEQFFGPGTRLTVL.

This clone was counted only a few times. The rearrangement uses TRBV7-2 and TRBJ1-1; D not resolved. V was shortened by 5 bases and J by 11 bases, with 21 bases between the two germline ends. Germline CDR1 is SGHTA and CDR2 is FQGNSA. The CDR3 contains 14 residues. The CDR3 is CASSLSRKRGEAFF. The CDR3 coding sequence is TGTGCCAGCAGCCTAAGTCGCAAACGTGGGGAGGCTTTCTTT. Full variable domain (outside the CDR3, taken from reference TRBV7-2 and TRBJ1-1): GAGVSQSPSNKVTEKGKDVELRCDPISGHTALYWYRQSLGQGLEFLIYFQGNSAPDKSGLPSDRFSAERTGGSVSTLTIQRTQQEDSAVYLCASSLSRKRGEAFFGQGTRLTVV.

The CDR3 DNA reads TGTGCCAGCAGAAAGACTAGCAAGTTCGAGCAGTACTTC. This codes for CASRKTSKFEQYF. The rearrangement joins TRBV6-5 to TRBJ2-7; TRBD2 matches at 7 bases. In germline, CDR1 is MNHEY, CDR2 SVGAGI. Unmatched junction bases numbered 8, after V lost 6 bases and J lost 6 bases. The CDR3 is 13 residues long.

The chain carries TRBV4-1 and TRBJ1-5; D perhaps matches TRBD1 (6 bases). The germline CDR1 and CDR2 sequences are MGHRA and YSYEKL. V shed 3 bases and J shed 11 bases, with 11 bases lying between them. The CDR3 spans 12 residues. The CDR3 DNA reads TGCGCCAGCAGCCACGGGGAGGGGGCCCAGCATTTT. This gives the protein CASSHGEGAQHF.

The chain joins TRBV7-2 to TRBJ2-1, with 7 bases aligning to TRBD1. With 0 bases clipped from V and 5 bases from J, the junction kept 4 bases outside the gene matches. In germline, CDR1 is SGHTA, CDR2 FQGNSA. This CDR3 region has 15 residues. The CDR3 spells CASSLALQGNNEQFF. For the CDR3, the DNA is TGTGCCAGCAGCTTAGCTTTACAGGGGAACAATGAGCAGTTCTTC.

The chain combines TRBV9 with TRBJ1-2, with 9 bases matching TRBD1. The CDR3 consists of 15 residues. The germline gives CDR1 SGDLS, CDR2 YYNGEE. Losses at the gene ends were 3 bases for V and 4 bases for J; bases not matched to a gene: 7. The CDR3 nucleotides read TGTGCCAGCAGCGACACCGGGACAGGGCCCTATGGCTACACCTTC. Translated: CASSDTGTGPYGYTF.

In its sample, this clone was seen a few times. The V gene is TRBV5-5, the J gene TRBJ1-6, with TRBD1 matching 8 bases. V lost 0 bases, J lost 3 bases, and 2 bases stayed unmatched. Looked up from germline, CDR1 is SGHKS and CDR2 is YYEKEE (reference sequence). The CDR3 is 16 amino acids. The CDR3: CASSLDRGGYNSPLHF. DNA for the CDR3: TGTGCCAGCAGCTTGGACAGGGGGGGCTATAATTCACCCCTCCACTTT.

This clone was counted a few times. CDR3 nucleotide sequence: TGTGCCAGCAGTTTGACAGGGCGAGAGCAGTACTTC. Amino acid sequence: CASSLTGREQYF. This chain uses TRBV28 with TRBJ2-7; 7 nucleotides match TRBD1. Germline V gene sequence: CDR1 MDHEN, CDR2 SYDVKM. Trimming cost V 3 bases and J 7 bases; bases outside gene matches: 3. This CDR3 region has 12 residues.

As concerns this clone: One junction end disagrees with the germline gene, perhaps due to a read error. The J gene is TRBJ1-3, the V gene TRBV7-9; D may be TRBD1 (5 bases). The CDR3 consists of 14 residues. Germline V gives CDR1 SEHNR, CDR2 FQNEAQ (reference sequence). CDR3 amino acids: CSSSLDSSGNTIYF. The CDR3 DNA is TGTTCCAGCAGCTTAGACAGCTCTGGAAACACCATATATTTT.

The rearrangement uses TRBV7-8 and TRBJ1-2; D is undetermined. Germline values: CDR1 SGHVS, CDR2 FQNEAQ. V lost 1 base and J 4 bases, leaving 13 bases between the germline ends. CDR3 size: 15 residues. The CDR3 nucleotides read TGTGCCAGCAGCTTAGAGTTAGCGTTTACCTATGGCTACACCTTC. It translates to CASSLELAFTYGYTF.

The CDR3 DNA reads as TGTGCCAGCAGTCCATGGACTACCTCCTACGAGCAGTACTTC. Amino acids: CASSPWTTSYEQYF. J is TRBJ2-7 and V is TRBV6-1; the D gene is possibly TRBD2 (6 bases). CDR3 length: 14 amino acids. V was pared by 5 bases and J by 0 bases, with 11 bases between. Looked up from germline, CDR1 is MNHNS and CDR2 is SASEGT.

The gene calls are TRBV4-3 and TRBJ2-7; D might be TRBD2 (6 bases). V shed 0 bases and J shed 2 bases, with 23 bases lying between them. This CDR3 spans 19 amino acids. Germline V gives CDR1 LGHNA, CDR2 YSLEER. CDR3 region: CASSQDTIVRAGQTYEQYF. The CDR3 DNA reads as TGCGCCAGCAGCCAAGACACTATTGTGAGGGCGGGGCAAACCTACGAGCAGTACTTC.

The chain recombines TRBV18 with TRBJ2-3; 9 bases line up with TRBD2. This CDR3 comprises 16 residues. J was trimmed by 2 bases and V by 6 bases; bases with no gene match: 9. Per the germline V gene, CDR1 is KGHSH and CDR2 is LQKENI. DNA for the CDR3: TGTGCCAGCTCGCAACTAGCGGGCACCAACACAGATACGCAGTATTTT. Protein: CASSQLAGTNTDTQYF. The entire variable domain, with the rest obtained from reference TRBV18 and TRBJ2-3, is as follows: NAGVMQNPRHLVRRRGQEARLRCSPMKGHSHVYWYRQLPEEGLKFMVYLQKENIIDESGMPKERFSAEFPKEGPSILRIQQVVRGDSAAYFCASSQLAGTNTDTQYFGPGTRLTVL.

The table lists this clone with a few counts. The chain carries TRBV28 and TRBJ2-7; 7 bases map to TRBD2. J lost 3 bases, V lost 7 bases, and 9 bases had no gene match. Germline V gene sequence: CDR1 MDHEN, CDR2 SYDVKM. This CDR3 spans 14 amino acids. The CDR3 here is CASTELAKGYEQYF. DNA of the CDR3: TGTGCCAGCACCGAACTAGCGAAGGGCTACGAGCAGTACTTC.

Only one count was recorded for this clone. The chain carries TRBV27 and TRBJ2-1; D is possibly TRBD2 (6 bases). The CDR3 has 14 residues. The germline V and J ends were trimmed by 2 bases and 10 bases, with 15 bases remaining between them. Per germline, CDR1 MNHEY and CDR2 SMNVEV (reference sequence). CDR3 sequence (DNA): TGTGCCAGCAGTTTAGGACTGGGGGGTTTGGAGCAGTTCTTC. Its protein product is CASSLGLGGLEQFF.

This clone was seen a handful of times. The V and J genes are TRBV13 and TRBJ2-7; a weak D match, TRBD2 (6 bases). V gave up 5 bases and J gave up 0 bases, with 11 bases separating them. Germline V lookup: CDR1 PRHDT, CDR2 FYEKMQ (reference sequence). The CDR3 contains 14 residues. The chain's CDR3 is CASSPHGSSYEQYF. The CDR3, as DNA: TGTGCCAGCAGCCCCCACGGGAGCTCCTACGAGCAGTACTTC.

This chain's CDR3 is CAWSVEPGAPLHF. The CDR3 nucleotides are TGTGCCTGGAGTGTAGAACCCGGGGCACCCCTCCACTTT. The V and J genes are TRBV30 and TRBJ1-6, with no clear D. The germline V and J ends were trimmed by 0 bases and 11 bases, with 11 bases remaining between them. CDR3 length: 13 residues. Germline CDR1 reads GTSNPN; CDR2 reads SVGIG (reference sequence).

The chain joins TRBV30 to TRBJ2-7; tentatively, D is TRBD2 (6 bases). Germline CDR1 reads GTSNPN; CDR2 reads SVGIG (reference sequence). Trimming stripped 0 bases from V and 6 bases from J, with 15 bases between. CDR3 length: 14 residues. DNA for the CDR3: TGTGCCTGGAGTGTGGAGGGGCGAGGCCCCGAGCAGTACTTC. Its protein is CAWSVEGRGPEQYF.

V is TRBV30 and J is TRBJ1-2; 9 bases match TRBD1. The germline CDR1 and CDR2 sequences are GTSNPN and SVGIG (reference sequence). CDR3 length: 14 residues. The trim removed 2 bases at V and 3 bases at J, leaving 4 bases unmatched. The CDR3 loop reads CAWSPDRGDYGYTF. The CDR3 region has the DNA TGTGCCTGGAGTCCGGACAGGGGTGACTATGGCTACACCTTC.